This T cell receptor (beta chain) was documented in a study of T cells in Graves' hyperthyroidism and ophthalmopathy. Germline V gene data show CDR1 as DFQATT and CDR2 as SNEGSKA (reference sequence). The CDR3 spans 15 residues. V lost 0 bases and J 4 bases, leaving 12 bases between the germline ends. TCR beta CDR3 regions were amplified from RNA. TCR CDR3 regions were first amplified by RT-PCR with HTBI primers. Each CDR3 protein gets one entry after TCRdb re-called the multiplex PCR reads with MiXCR. The repertoire includes some 460,000 distinct CDR3 sequences, roughly 14% of them detected once, and roughly 13% sits in the top ten. This clonotype was recorded once. What it recognizes is unknown. Study outcomes and limitations: Most thyroid clonotypes that were expanded above 0.001 also turned up in blood.

The gene calls are TRBV20-1 and TRBJ2-2; D unresolved. The sample was blood. This TCR was sampled from a woman aged 18-30 years with Graves' hyperthyroidism. CDR3 in DNA: TGCAGTGCTAGAGATCCTGTAGTCTCCACCGGGGAGCTGTTTTTT. This gives the protein CSARDPVVSTGELFF.